The source of this TCR beta chain is a study of shared clonotypes between healthy human individuals. Turning to the study itself: Donor ages ranged 18 to 49 years: two women, a few men.

Worth noting for this clone: Antigen unknown.

Method: immunoSEQ multiplex PCR; TCRdb's copy keeps in-frame clones and lacks some. The data contain around 2,000,000 clones, about 95% of them singletons. The J segment lost 4 bases and the V segment lost 5 bases, leaving 7 bases of the junction unmatched. Germline V gives CDR1 SEHNR, CDR2 FQNEAQ (reference sequence). The CDR3 contains 15 residues. Selected positively for CCR7 and CD45RO-negative, naive CD8 cells excluded terminally differentiated effector memory CD45RA+ cells. Study donors comprised healthy, HIV-negative adults devoid of recent acute infection or vaccination. Each sample came from a Caucasian adult donor living in Nashville, Tennessee. General observations from the study: Among a handful of donors, approximately 5% of naive CD4 clonotypes were found in common.

The clonotype was recovered from a man in his late teens or twenties in good health. The chain uses TRBV7-9 and TRBJ2-1, with TRBD2 matching over 8 bases. The sample comprised naive CD8+ T cells sorted from blood. CDR3 nucleotide sequence: TGTGCCAGCAGCCCGGCGGGGGGCGGTTACAATGAGCAGTTCTTC. Translating gives CASSPAGGGYNEQFF.